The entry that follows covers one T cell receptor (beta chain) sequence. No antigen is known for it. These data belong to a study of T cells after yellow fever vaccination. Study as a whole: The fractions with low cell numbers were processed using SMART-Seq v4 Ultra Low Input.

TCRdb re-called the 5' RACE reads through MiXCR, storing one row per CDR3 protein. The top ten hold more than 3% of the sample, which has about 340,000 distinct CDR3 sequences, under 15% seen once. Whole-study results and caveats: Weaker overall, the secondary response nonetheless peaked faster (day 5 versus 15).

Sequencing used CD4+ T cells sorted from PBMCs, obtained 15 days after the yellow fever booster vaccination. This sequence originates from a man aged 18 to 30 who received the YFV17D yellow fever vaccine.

In DNA form, the CDR3 reads TGTGCCAGCAGCCATCGCCCGGCTAGCGGGGGTCTCACGCAGTATTTT. Its translation is CASSHRPASGGLTQYF. The chain carries TRBV4-2 and TRBJ2-3; 10 bases are a match to TRBD2. CDR3 length: 16 amino acids. The germline V gene has CDR1 LGHNA and CDR2 YNFKEQ. J gave up 9 bases and V 3 bases, and 12 bases lay outside the gene matches.